This T cell receptor (beta chain) is from a study of T cells in Graves' hyperthyroidism and ophthalmopathy. Study outcomes and limitations: Blood also contained most expanded thyroid clonotypes above 0.001.

Amplification of TCR beta CDR3 regions was performed using RNA transcripts as template. With the HTBI primer set, the TCR CDR3 went through a first round of RT-PCR. In TCRdb, the multiplex PCR reads were re-called with MiXCR into one record per CDR3 protein. Of about 340,000 distinct CDR3 sequences listed, over 20% were seen once; the top ten hold less than 65%. Patients aged 18 to 65 with hyperthyroidism were newly diagnosed, with duration under 2 months. Cells are PBMCs isolated from approximately 9.2 ml of fresh blood. J was trimmed by 4 bases and V by 6 bases; bases with no gene match: 17. Germline V gives CDR1 WSHSY, CDR2 SAAADI. There are 19 residues in the CDR3. This clonotype has a handful of counts. What it binds is not known.

The sample consisted of blood. V usage is TRBV10-2 and J usage is TRBJ2-1; 11 bases map to TRBD2. The sequence came from a woman aged 50 to 60 with Graves' hyperthyroidism. CDR3 amino acids: CASRIHPTSGSRTYNEQFF. The CDR3 coding sequence is TGCGCCAGCAGGATACATCCAACTAGCGGGAGCCGAACTTACAATGAGCAGTTCTTC.